The 8 T cell receptor beta chains presented below share a single source sample, sequenced in a study of CD8 T cells in ankylosing spondylitis. Study-wide results and limits: What seemed typical of ankylosing spondylitis blood was a TCR beta motif built from several highly homologous variants.

The antigens of these receptors remain unknown. TCRdb reprocessed the 5' RACE reads via MiXCR and lists one record per CDR3 protein. The table lists hundreds of thousands of distinct CDR3 sequences, roughly a sixth of them singletons. Sequencing input: blood, either unsorted or a sorted T cell fraction (not recorded which). The receptors here all came from a male donor with ankylosing spondylitis.

V and J are TRBV7-8 and TRBJ2-3; no firm D call. V gave up 5 bases and J gave up 2 bases, with 14 bases separating them. Looked up from germline, CDR1 is SGHVS and CDR2 is FQNEAQ. The CDR3 has 15 amino acids. CDR3 DNA: TGTGCCAGCAGCCCTGAGGATGTTTACACAGATACGCAGTATTTT. Its translation: CASSPEDVYTDTQYF.

The V and J genes are TRBV9 and TRBJ2-1; 7 bases line up with TRBD2. Germline assignment: CDR1 SGDLS and CDR2 YYNGEE. The CDR3 loop spans 15 amino acids. With V trimmed by 0 bases and J by 9 bases, 9 bases remained unmatched. The chain's CDR3 is CASSVGGLVEAEQFF. Written as DNA, the CDR3 is TGTGCCAGCAGCGTAGGAGGACTAGTAGAAGCTGAGCAGTTCTTC.

The CDR3 DNA reads TGTGCCACCAGGCAGGTTATTGTCGCAGATACGCAGTATTTT. Translating it yields CATRQVIVADTQYF. This chain joins TRBV15 and TRBJ2-3; D unresolved. The CDR3 spans 14 residues. Germline values: CDR1 LNHNV, CDR2 YYDKDF (reference sequence). V lost 6 bases to trimming and J lost 4 bases, with 14 bases between them.

V and J are TRBV3-1 and TRBJ1-4; TRBD1 aligns across 7 bases. The CDR3 runs 16 residues. Germline trimming cut 2 bases from V and 0 bases from J; bases unmatched to any gene: 3. Germline CDR1 is LGHDT and CDR2 is YNNKEL (reference sequence). As DNA, the CDR3 is TGTGCCAGCAGCCAAAGGGACAGACCAACTAATGAAAAACTGTTTTTT. Translated, it gives CASSQRDRPTNEKLFF.

V is TRBV29-1 and J is TRBJ2-3, with no clear D. With 7 bases removed from V and 3 bases from J, the gap between germline ends came to 11 bases. The CDR3 contains 12 residues. Germline V lookup: CDR1 SQVTM, CDR2 ANQGSEA. CDR3 nucleotides: TGCAGCGCCGTAGCAGGAACAGATACGCAGTATTTT. Protein sequence: CSAVAGTDTQYF.

The chain recombines TRBV27 with TRBJ2-7; the match to TRBD1 covers 11 bases. This CDR3 comprises 16 residues. Germline V gives CDR1 MNHEY, CDR2 SMNVEV (reference sequence). The V and J ends lost 2 bases and 0 bases, in that order; junction bases with no gene match: 3. This CDR3 reads CASSLTGTGGSYEQYF. CDR3 coding DNA: TGTGCCAGCAGTTTAACAGGGACAGGGGGCTCCTACGAGCAGTACTTC.

This clonotype was counted between two and nine times. V is TRBV11-2 and J is TRBJ2-1; the match to TRBD2 covers 13 bases. CDR3 length: 16 residues. Per germline, CDR1 SGHAT and CDR2 FQNNGV. The ends lost 4 bases at V and 8 bases at J; junction bases unmatched: 8. CDR3 coding DNA: TGTGCCAGCAGCTCAAAACTAGCGGGAGGGCTCTATGAGCAGTTCTTC. Its protein is CASSSKLAGGLYEQFF.

The CDR3 loop reads CASSQEVDNTGELFF. CDR3 sequence (DNA): TGTGCCAGCAGCCAAGAAGTAGATAACACCGGGGAGCTGTTTTTT. The chain joins TRBV3-1 to TRBJ2-2; D remains ambiguous. The germline V gene encodes CDR1 LGHDT and CDR2 YNNKEL (reference sequence). The CDR3 length is 15 residues. The germline V and J ends were trimmed by 0 bases and 2 bases, with 7 bases remaining between them.